The 11 T cell receptor beta chains given below trace back to one sample, sequenced in a study of T-cell reconstitution after alpha-beta-depleted transplantation in children. A library of TCRbeta sequences, prepared with unique molecular identifiers, was generated. Each CDR3 protein gets one entry after TCRdb re-called the PCR reads with MiXCR. The table has approximately 490,000 distinct CDR3 sequences, 10% to 13% seen once. Sequenced here: PBMCs, sampled before TCRalphabeta/CD19-depleted stem cell transplant. The receptors were sampled from a child under 10 years old with inherited bone marrow failure, due to receive a stem cell transplant.

At least ten counts were recorded for this clonotype. The V call is TRBV5-1, the J call TRBJ2-3, with 8 positions matching TRBD1. With 0 bases clipped from V and 6 bases from J, the junction kept 6 bases outside the gene matches. The CDR3 is 15 amino acids. Looked up from germline, CDR1 is SGHRS and CDR2 is YFSETQ. CDR3 DNA: TGCGCCAGCAGCTTGGCACAGGGGGAAGTGGATACGCAGTATTTT. It yields the protein CASSLAQGEVDTQYF.

Worth noting for this clonotype: A junction end diverges from the germline sequence, so it may reflect a read error. This chain connects TRBV7-2 to TRBJ2-5; D gene ambiguous. Germline V CDR1 and CDR2: SGHTA, FQGNSA. This CDR3 comprises 12 residues. The chain's CDR3 is CASSFFVEIQYF. In DNA, the CDR3 is TGTGCCAGCAGCTTCTTCGTCGAGATCCAGTACTTC.

V gene TRBV29-1 combines with J gene TRBJ2-6; a possible D gene is TRBD1 (6 bases). CDR1 SQVTM and CDR2 ANQGSEA come from the germline V gene. CDR3 length: 14 residues. Trimming cost V 2 bases and J 4 bases, with 9 bases left between them. The CDR3 spells CSVETGTGANVLTF. CDR3 coding DNA: TGCAGCGTTGAAACAGGGACCGGGGCCAACGTCCTGACTTTC.

This clonotype was seen repeatedly, ten times or more. CDR3 sequence: CASSLGPDPPDYGYTF. In DNA form, the CDR3 reads TGTGCCAGCAGCTTAGGCCCGGATCCCCCCGACTATGGCTACACCTTC. The J gene is TRBJ1-2, the V gene TRBV7-2; unclear D gene. The CDR3 consists of 16 residues. The V gene's germline CDR1 is SGHTA and CDR2 FQGNSA. The germline V and J ends were trimmed by 1 base and 3 bases, with 15 bases remaining between them.

This clonotype turned up a few times. This rearrangement joins TRBV21-1 to TRBJ2-7; TRBD2, the D gene given by the table, was not confirmed from the DNA. TRBV21-1 is a recognized pseudogene. The CDR3 loop spans 21 amino acids. The CDR3 DNA is TGTGCCAGCAGCAAAAACTATCAGTTATCGGGTTCCAGCGGGAGCGATTACGAGCAGTACTTC. This translates into CASSKNYQLSGSSGSDYEQYF.

This clonotype was seen many times. The chain couples TRBV29-1 to TRBJ2-1; D gene uncertain. The CDR3 covers 13 residues. Germline CDR1 reads SQVTM; CDR2 reads ANQGSEA. Deletions cut 0 bases from V and 4 bases from J, with 7 bases between. The DNA for the CDR3 is TGCAGCGTTGAAGATACGGATTACAATGAGCAGTTCTTC. This codes for CSVEDTDYNEQFF.

This clonotype was seen repeatedly, ten times or more. This chain uses TRBV6-2 or TRBV6-3 with TRBJ1-5, with unresolved D. There are 13 residues in the CDR3. Between the trimmed V and J ends, which lost 2 bases and 7 bases, there was a span of 9 bases. Per germline, CDR1 MNHEY and CDR2 SVGEGT. CDR3 loop: CASSYVWNQPQHF. The CDR3 coding sequence is TGTGCCAGCAGTTACGTGTGGAACCAGCCCCAGCATTTT.

Notes on this clonotype: A much bigger clone sits one base away, suggesting this may be a read error. This likely comes from a read error, as the CDR3 has no conserved phenylalanine or tryptophan at its end. V usage is TRBV24-1 and J usage is TRBJ1-1; D not resolved. V lost 3 bases and J lost 4, with 11 bases in between. The germline V gene encodes CDR1 KGHDR and CDR2 SFDVKD. The CDR3 totals 14 residues. CDR3 sequence reads: CATSDRREGTEAFI. In nucleotides, the CDR3 is TGTGCCACCAGTGATCGAAGGGAGGGCACTGAAGCTTTCATT.

This clonotype was counted at least ten times. This chain uses TRBV4-3 with TRBJ2-2; TRBD2 aligns across 9 bases. The CDR3 totals 17 residues. Germline values: CDR1 LGHNA, CDR2 YSLEER. J gave up 5 bases and V 0 bases, and 7 bases lay outside the gene matches. CDR3 nucleotides: TGCGCCAGCAGCCAAGAAGTAGCGGGAGAGGGAACCGGGGAGCTGTTTTTT. Its translation: CASSQEVAGEGTGELFF.

This clonotype was counted ten times or more. V gene TRBV7-8 combines with J gene TRBJ2-5; perhaps D is TRBD1 or TRBD2 (5 bases each). Germline V gives CDR1 SGHVS, CDR2 FQNEAQ. The V and J ends lost 5 bases and 5 bases respectively, with 27 bases between them. The length of the CDR3 is 18 residues. CDR3 DNA sequence: TGTGCCAGCAGCCCGTTTTTCGGGGCTAGTAGGGGCCGGGAGACCCAGTACTTC. It codes for CASSPFFGASRGRETQYF.

The gene calls are TRBV6-2 or TRBV6-3 and TRBJ2-7; TRBD2 agrees at 7 bases. Germline V gene sequence: CDR1 MNHEY, CDR2 SVGEGT. The CDR3 covers 14 residues. Trimming at V came to 6 bases and at J to 3 bases, leaving 8 bases not matched to a gene. The CDR3 DNA reads as TGTGCCAGCAGGGGGAGGGCCAACCGCTACGAGCAGTACTTC. Protein: CASRGRANRYEQYF.